The sequence of this T cell receptor beta chain was determined in a study of graft-versus-host responses after intestinal transplantation. There are 14 residues in the CDR3. Deletions cut 3 bases from V and 0 bases from J, with 7 bases between. CDR1 and CDR2 (germline): SEHNR, FQNEAQ (reference sequence). Profiled with immunoSEQ multiplex PCR; TCRdb holds only in-frame clones, not every one. Counted here are almost 55,000 clones, about 90% occurring once; the ten biggest clones make up approximately 5.1%. The source is a human patient who received an intestinal transplant, so some T cells may come from the graft donor. The chain combines TRBV7-9 with TRBJ2-3, with no clear D. The source was PBMCs, collected around 95 weeks after intestinal transplant. The DNA for the CDR3 is TGTGCCAGCAGCTTGGCGGCTAGCACAGATACGCAGTATTTT. Its protein is CASSLAASTDTQYF.